The rows below give T cell receptor beta chains drawn from one sample of a study of blood T cell repertoires in COVID-19. Measured with immunoSEQ multiplex PCR; TCRdb has only the in-frame clones, and not every one. Of around 200,000 clones in the sample, 65% to 85% were seen once. The sequenced sample consisted of peripheral blood. The receptors originated from a human donor with acute or convalescent COVID-19. The donor label of this sample is uncertain. Each CDR3 is given with its conserved first and last residue. A D gene is named only where the DNA matches it firmly. Expanded clones get a size class; other rows say once, few or many, or leave the size out.

j_call: TRBJ2-6; v_call: TRBV12-3/TRBV12-4; d_call: TRBD2; clone_size: NA; cdr3_aa: CASGGAGANVLTF; cdr3_nt: TGTGCCAGCGGGGGGGCTGGGGCCAACGTCCTGACTTTC
j_call: TRBJ2-3; v_call: TRBV4-2; d_call: TRBD2; clone_size: NA; cdr3_aa: CASSRLFSVRGGEDTQYF; cdr3_nt: TGTGCCAGCAGCCGCCTATTTAGCGTTCGGGGAGGGGAAGATACGCAGTATTTT
j_call: TRBJ1-2; v_call: TRBV9; d_call: TRBD1; clone_size: NA; cdr3_aa: CATQAGGSGGYTF; cdr3_nt: TGTGCCACCCAGGCAGGGGGCTCGGGTGGCTACACCTTC
j_call: TRBJ2-7; v_call: TRBV27; d_call: NA; clone_size: NA; cdr3_aa: CASSPVGGSYEQYF; cdr3_nt: TGTGCCAGCAGTCCCGTAGGGGGCTCCTACGAGCAGTACTTC
j_call: TRBJ1-2; v_call: TRBV19; d_call: NA; clone_size: NA; cdr3_aa: CASSPRSGYPVGYTF; cdr3_nt: TGTGCCAGTAGTCCGCGGTCCGGATACCCTGTTGGCTACACCTTC
j_call: TRBJ2-2; v_call: TRBV7-9; d_call: NA; clone_size: NA; cdr3_aa: CASSLGRVGTGELFF; cdr3_nt: TGTGCCAGCAGCTTAGGCAGGGTCGGCACCGGGGAGCTGTTTTTT
j_call: TRBJ2-2; v_call: TRBV27; d_call: NA; clone_size: NA; cdr3_aa: CASSFGGSGELFF; cdr3_nt: TGTGCCAGCAGTTTTGGCGGTTCCGGGGAGCTGTTTTTT
j_call: TRBJ2-5; v_call: TRBV5-5; d_call: NA; clone_size: NA; cdr3_aa: CASSLGAGRQETQYF; cdr3_nt: TGTGCCAGCAGCTTGGGAGCAGGGAGGCAAGAGACCCAGTACTTC
j_call: TRBJ2-7; v_call: TRBV7-9; d_call: TRBD1; clone_size: few; cdr3_aa: CASSRGQGAGEQYF; cdr3_nt: TGTGCCAGCAGCCGGGGACAGGGGGCTGGGGAGCAGTACTTC
j_call: TRBJ1-1; v_call: TRBV4-2; d_call: NA; clone_size: NA; cdr3_aa: CASSQDRGYTEAFF; cdr3_nt: TGTGCCAGCAGCCAAGATCGGGGGTACACTGAAGCTTTCTTT
j_call: TRBJ1-6; v_call: TRBV14; d_call: NA; clone_size: NA; cdr3_aa: CASSHGGGSPLHF; cdr3_nt: TGTGCCAGCAGCCATGGGGGGGGCTCACCCCTCCACTTT
j_call: TRBJ2-3; v_call: TRBV4-2; d_call: NA; clone_size: NA; cdr3_aa: CASSLTTQYTDTQYF; cdr3_nt: TGTGCCAGCAGCCTAACCACACAGTACACAGATACGCAGTATTTT
j_call: TRBJ2-3; v_call: TRBV3-1/TRBV3-2; d_call: NA; clone_size: few; cdr3_aa: CASSQEPSGSKQYF; cdr3_nt: TGTGCCAGCAGCCAAGAACCCAGCGGGTCCAAGCAATATTTT
j_call: TRBJ2-7; v_call: TRBV7-3; d_call: TRBD2; clone_size: NA; cdr3_aa: CASSSGTSEPYEQYF; cdr3_nt: TGTGCCAGCAGCTCTGGGACTAGCGAACCCTACGAGCAGTACTTC
j_call: TRBJ1-2; v_call: TRBV19; d_call: NA; clone_size: NA; cdr3_aa: CASSAPGGYGGYTF; cdr3_nt: TGTGCCAGTAGTGCCCCGGGGGGGTACGGAGGCTACACCTTC
j_call: TRBJ1-2; v_call: TRBV29-1; d_call: NA; clone_size: NA; cdr3_aa: CSVEGPGARGGGYTF; cdr3_nt: TGCAGCGTTGAAGGCCCCGGTGCCAGGGGCGGTGGCTACACCTTC
j_call: TRBJ2-3; v_call: TRBV10-3; d_call: TRBD2; clone_size: NA; cdr3_aa: CAISEGSSGSSPDTQYF; cdr3_nt: TGTGCCATCAGTGAGGGATCTAGCGGGAGCTCCCCGGATACGCAGTATTTT
j_call: TRBJ1-5; v_call: TRBV12-2; d_call: NA; clone_size: once; cdr3_aa: CASRLAGRGAGSRQHF; cdr3_nt: TGTGCAAGTCGCTTGGCCGGGAGAGGGGCCGGTTCTCGCCAGCATTTT
j_call: TRBJ2-3; v_call: TRBV5-1; d_call: TRBD2; clone_size: NA; cdr3_aa: CASSPTSGSTDTQYF; cdr3_nt: TGCGCCAGCAGCCCGACTAGCGGGAGCACAGATACGCAGTATTTT
j_call: TRBJ2-7; v_call: TRBV15; d_call: TRBD2; clone_size: NA; cdr3_aa: CATSRGGGTSGYEQYF; cdr3_nt: TGTGCCACCAGCAGAGGGGGGGGGACTAGCGGCTACGAGCAGTACTTC
j_call: TRBJ2-3; v_call: TRBV21-1; d_call: NA; clone_size: NA; cdr3_aa: CASSNRGGIDTQYF; cdr3_nt: TGTGCCAGCAGCAATAGGGGGGGAATAGATACGCAGTATTTT
j_call: TRBJ2-7; v_call: TRBV19; d_call: TRBD1; clone_size: NA; cdr3_aa: CASSTRQGAAYEQYF; cdr3_nt: TGTGCCAGTAGTACCCGACAGGGGGCGGCCTACGAGCAGTACTTC
j_call: TRBJ1-1; v_call: TRBV4-1; d_call: NA; clone_size: few; cdr3_aa: CASSQGAGMNTEAFF; cdr3_nt: TGCGCCAGCAGCCAAGGGGCGGGAATGAACACTGAAGCTTTCTTT
j_call: TRBJ1-2; v_call: TRBV4-2; d_call: NA; clone_size: NA; cdr3_aa: CASSQGGGEANYGYTF; cdr3_nt: TGTGCCAGCAGCCAAGGGGGCGGGGAAGCTAACTATGGCTACACCTTC
j_call: TRBJ2-5; v_call: TRBV29-1; d_call: TRBD1; clone_size: once; cdr3_aa: CSVEDRRTGVFQETQYF; cdr3_nt: TGCAGCGTTGAAGATCGGAGGACAGGGGTGTTCCAAGAGACCCAGTACTTC
j_call: TRBJ1-2; v_call: TRBV28; d_call: NA; clone_size: NA; cdr3_aa: CASSSPGGPGYGYTF; cdr3_nt: TGTGCCAGCAGCTCCCCCGGTGGGCCAGGTTATGGCTACACCTTC
j_call: TRBJ1-3; v_call: TRBV13; d_call: TRBD1; clone_size: NA; cdr3_aa: CASSLGITGDTIYF; cdr3_nt: TGTGCCAGCAGCTTAGGTATCACAGGGGACACCATATATTTT
j_call: TRBJ2-7; v_call: TRBV6-5; d_call: NA; clone_size: NA; cdr3_aa: CASSPSTVRWEQYF; cdr3_nt: TGTGCCAGCAGTCCCTCGACAGTCCGCTGGGAGCAGTACTTC
j_call: TRBJ2-3; v_call: TRBV5-1; d_call: NA; clone_size: NA; cdr3_aa: CASSLEGSDTQYF; cdr3_nt: TGCGCCAGCAGCTTGGAGGGGTCAGATACGCAGTATTTT
j_call: TRBJ1-4; v_call: TRBV6-5; d_call: TRBD1; clone_size: NA; cdr3_aa: CASTDRESTNEKLFF; cdr3_nt: TGTGCCAGCACCGACAGGGAATCAACTAATGAAAAACTGTTTTTT
j_call: TRBJ2-7; v_call: TRBV11-2; d_call: TRBD2; clone_size: NA; cdr3_aa: CASSFRLAGGRSYEQYF; cdr3_nt: TGTGCCAGCAGCTTCCGGCTAGCGGGGGGCCGCTCCTACGAGCAGTACTTC
j_call: TRBJ1-2; v_call: TRBV2; d_call: NA; clone_size: NA; cdr3_aa: CASSGGNRADGYTF; cdr3_nt: TGTGCCAGCAGTGGGGGCAACAGGGCAGATGGCTACACCTTC
j_call: TRBJ1-2; v_call: TRBV6-1; d_call: NA; clone_size: NA; cdr3_aa: CASSDRSLNYGYTF; cdr3_nt: TGTGCCAGCAGTGATAGGAGTCTAAACTATGGCTACACCTTC
j_call: TRBJ2-5; v_call: TRBV5-1; d_call: TRBD2; clone_size: NA; cdr3_aa: CASSLEGSGMSQETQYF; cdr3_nt: TGCGCCAGCAGCTTGGAAGGTAGCGGGATGTCGCAAGAGACCCAGTACTTC
j_call: TRBJ2-3; v_call: TRBV18; d_call: NA; clone_size: NA; cdr3_aa: CASSPVQGSGIVGLDTQYF; cdr3_nt: TGTGCCAGCTCACCAGTGCAGGGGAGTGGGATTGTCGGCTTAGATACGCAGTATTTT
j_call: TRBJ2-3; v_call: TRBV29-1; d_call: NA; clone_size: NA; cdr3_aa: CSVGGADTQYF; cdr3_nt: TGCAGCGTTGGCGGGGCAGATACGCAGTATTTT
j_call: TRBJ1-1; v_call: TRBV18; d_call: NA; clone_size: once; cdr3_aa: CASSGGSPPNTEAFF; cdr3_nt: TGTGCCAGCTCGGGAGGATCTCCCCCGAACACTGAAGCTTTCTTT
j_call: TRBJ2-7; v_call: TRBV5-1; d_call: TRBD1; clone_size: NA; cdr3_aa: CASSKRQGSGAYEQYF; cdr3_nt: TGCGCCAGCAGCAAGAGACAGGGGAGTGGCGCCTACGAGCAGTACTTC
j_call: TRBJ1-2; v_call: TRBV28; d_call: NA; clone_size: NA; cdr3_aa: CASSLLTNGGYTF; cdr3_nt: TGTGCCAGCAGTTTATTGACCAACGGGGGCTACACCTTC
j_call: TRBJ1-1; v_call: TRBV28; d_call: TRBD1; clone_size: NA; cdr3_aa: CASSYRQGAGTEAFF; cdr3_nt: TGTGCCAGCAGTTACAGACAGGGGGCGGGTACTGAAGCTTTCTTT
j_call: TRBJ1-2; v_call: TRBV27; d_call: NA; clone_size: NA; cdr3_aa: CASSVTGPLNYGYTF; cdr3_nt: TGTGCCAGCAGTGTGACAGGCCCACTTAACTATGGCTACACCTTC
j_call: TRBJ2-3; v_call: TRBV2; d_call: TRBD2; clone_size: NA; cdr3_aa: CAIKSGRARSTDTQYF; cdr3_nt: TGTGCCATCAAAAGCGGGAGGGCCAGGAGCACAGATACGCAGTATTTT
j_call: TRBJ2-7; v_call: TRBV28; d_call: NA; clone_size: NA; cdr3_aa: CASSLSTRTGVFSYEQYF; cdr3_nt: TGTGCCAGCAGTTTATCCACTCGGACGGGAGTCTTCTCCTACGAGCAGTACTTC
j_call: TRBJ1-1; v_call: TRBV25-1; d_call: TRBD1; clone_size: NA; cdr3_aa: CASSNYRGNTEAFF; cdr3_nt: TGTGCCAGCAGTAATTACAGGGGGAACACTGAAGCTTTCTTT
j_call: TRBJ2-5; v_call: TRBV5-1; d_call: NA; clone_size: few; cdr3_aa: CASSLEGQGGDRSKETQYF; cdr3_nt: TGCGCCAGCAGCTTGGAGGGTCAGGGCGGCGATAGGTCCAAAGAGACCCAGTACTTC
j_call: TRBJ2-7; v_call: TRBV19; d_call: NA; clone_size: NA; cdr3_aa: CASSQGSRKAIYEQYF; cdr3_nt: TGTGCCAGTAGCCAGGGATCGAGGAAGGCTATCTACGAGCAGTACTTC
j_call: TRBJ1-1; v_call: TRBV5-1; d_call: TRBD1; clone_size: NA; cdr3_aa: CASTAPGTGAGEAFF; cdr3_nt: TGCGCCAGCACCGCTCCGGGGACAGGGGCCGGTGAAGCTTTCTTT
j_call: TRBJ1-1; v_call: TRBV6-5; d_call: TRBD1; clone_size: NA; cdr3_aa: CASTRTGNTEAFF; cdr3_nt: TGTGCCAGCACCCGGACAGGGAACACTGAAGCTTTCTTT
j_call: TRBJ2-3; v_call: TRBV19; d_call: NA; clone_size: NA; cdr3_aa: CASSKGVGTDTQYF; cdr3_nt: TGTGCCAGTAGTAAGGGGGTAGGGACAGATACGCAGTATTTT
j_call: TRBJ1-5; v_call: TRBV30; d_call: NA; clone_size: once; cdr3_aa: CACSHQGNQPQHF; cdr3_nt: TGTGCCTGTTCTCACCAGGGGAATCAGCCCCAGCATTTT
j_call: TRBJ1-3; v_call: TRBV6-6; d_call: TRBD1; clone_size: NA; cdr3_aa: CASSPTGSNGNTIYF; cdr3_nt: TGTGCCAGCAGCCCGACAGGGTCTAACGGAAACACCATATATTTT
j_call: TRBJ2-1; v_call: TRBV5-4; d_call: TRBD2; clone_size: NA; cdr3_aa: CASSPGGLLPYNEQFF; cdr3_nt: TGTGCCAGCAGTCCGGGGGGTTTACTTCCCTACAATGAGCAGTTCTTC
j_call: TRBJ1-6; v_call: TRBV5-6; d_call: NA; clone_size: NA; cdr3_aa: CASSPGNPGSYNSPLHF; cdr3_nt: TGTGCCAGCAGCCCCGGGAACCCGGGCTCCTATAATTCACCCCTCCACTTT
j_call: TRBJ2-3; v_call: TRBV11-2; d_call: TRBD1; clone_size: NA; cdr3_aa: CASSRALGQGPEADTQYF; cdr3_nt: TGTGCCAGCAGCCGGGCCCTCGGACAGGGCCCGGAGGCAGATACGCAGTATTTT
j_call: TRBJ2-7; v_call: TRBV2; d_call: NA; clone_size: NA; cdr3_aa: CASSGSQEGRANEQYF; cdr3_nt: TGTGCCAGCAGTGGGTCACAGGAAGGACGGGCTAACGAGCAGTACTTC
j_call: TRBJ1-2; v_call: TRBV5-1; d_call: NA; clone_size: NA; cdr3_aa: CASSLSRYYGYTF; cdr3_nt: TGCGCCAGCAGCTTAAGTCGGTACTATGGCTACACCTTC